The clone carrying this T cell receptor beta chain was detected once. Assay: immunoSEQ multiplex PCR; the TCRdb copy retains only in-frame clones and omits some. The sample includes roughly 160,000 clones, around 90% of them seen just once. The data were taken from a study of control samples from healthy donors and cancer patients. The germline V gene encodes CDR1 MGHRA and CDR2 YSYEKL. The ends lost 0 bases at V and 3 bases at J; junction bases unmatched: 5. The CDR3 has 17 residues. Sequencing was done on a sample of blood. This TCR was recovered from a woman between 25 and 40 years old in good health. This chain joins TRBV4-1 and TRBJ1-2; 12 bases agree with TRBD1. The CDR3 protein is CASSQEGTGGAYYGYTF. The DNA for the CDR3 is TGCGCCAGCAGCCAAGAAGGGACAGGGGGCGCGTACTATGGCTACACCTTC.